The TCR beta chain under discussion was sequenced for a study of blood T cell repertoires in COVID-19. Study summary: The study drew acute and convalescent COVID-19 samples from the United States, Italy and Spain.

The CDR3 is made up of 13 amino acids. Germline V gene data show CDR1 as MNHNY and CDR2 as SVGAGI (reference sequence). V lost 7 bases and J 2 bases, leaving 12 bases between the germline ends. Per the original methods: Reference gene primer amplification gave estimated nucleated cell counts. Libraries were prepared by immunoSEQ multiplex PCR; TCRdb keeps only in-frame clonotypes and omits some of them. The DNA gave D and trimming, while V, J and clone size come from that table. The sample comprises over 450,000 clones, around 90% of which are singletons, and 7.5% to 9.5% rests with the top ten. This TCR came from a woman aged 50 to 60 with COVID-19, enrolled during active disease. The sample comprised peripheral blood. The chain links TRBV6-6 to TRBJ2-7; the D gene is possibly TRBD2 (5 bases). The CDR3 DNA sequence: TGTGCCAGCATGGCGGCGGGTGCCTACGAGCAGTACTTC. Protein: CASMAAGAYEQYF.